The present T cell receptor beta chain was sequenced within a study of beta chain features in type 1 diabetes. Cells sorted by CD45RO/CCR7/CD25/CD127/CD95/CD27 comprised CD4+ naive, central memory, regulatory and stem cell-like memory cells. What was sequenced were expressed TCRB transcripts, since all of the isolated RNA had been reverse transcribed. Clones were read by immunoSEQ multiplex PCR, and TCRdb kept only the in-frame ones, dropping some. Here the sample spans about 140,000 clones, around 9.3% being singletons. This CDR3 has 15 residues. Trimming removed 7 bases from V and 4 bases from J, with 18 bases in between. Germline loops: CDR1 MNHEY, CDR2 SMNVEV (reference sequence).

The specimen was naive CD4+ T cells from blood. The gene calls are TRBV27 and TRBJ2-3; possibly TRBD2 for D (7 bases). The sequence came from a man aged 18-30 years in good health. The CDR3 nucleotides read TGTGCCAGCACCCCACCTTGGGGGGGCGCAGATACGCAGTATTTT. Its translation: CASTPPWGGADTQYF.